This TCR beta chain was profiled in a study of T cells in Graves' hyperthyroidism and ophthalmopathy. Study-wide results and caveats: Ophthalmopathy, as predicted by the model, came a median roughly 6.5 months after the prediction. Most clonotypes expanded in the thyroid (above 0.001) were also present in blood. Ophthalmopathy and stable hyperthyroidism were told apart by a 13 V-J model.

Uncontrolled infections, other autoimmune diseases, pregnancy or lactation led to exclusion of patients. RNA transcripts gave rise to amplified TCR beta CDR3 regions. Initially, a first-round RT-PCR of the TCR CDR3 employed the HTBI primer set. From the multiplex PCR reads, TCRdb called clonotypes with MiXCR, one entry per CDR3 protein. The data hold 550,000 to 700,000 distinct CDR3 sequences, with roughly 50% observed a single time. Trimming cost V 7 bases and J 7 bases, with 14 bases left between them. CDR3 length: 14 residues. The V gene's germline CDR1 is LNHDA and CDR2 SQIVND (reference sequence). This clonotype has a handful of counts. What it binds is not known.

The sequencing input was peripheral blood or thyroid tissue (not recorded which). This clonotype was obtained from an adult woman with Graves' disease, either hyperthyroidism or ophthalmopathy (not recorded which). V gene TRBV19 combines with J gene TRBJ1-6; TRBD1 might be the D (5 bases). DNA for the CDR3: TGTGCCAGTACCCAGGGACGACTGAATTCACCCCTCCACTTT. Its translation is CASTQGRLNSPLHF.